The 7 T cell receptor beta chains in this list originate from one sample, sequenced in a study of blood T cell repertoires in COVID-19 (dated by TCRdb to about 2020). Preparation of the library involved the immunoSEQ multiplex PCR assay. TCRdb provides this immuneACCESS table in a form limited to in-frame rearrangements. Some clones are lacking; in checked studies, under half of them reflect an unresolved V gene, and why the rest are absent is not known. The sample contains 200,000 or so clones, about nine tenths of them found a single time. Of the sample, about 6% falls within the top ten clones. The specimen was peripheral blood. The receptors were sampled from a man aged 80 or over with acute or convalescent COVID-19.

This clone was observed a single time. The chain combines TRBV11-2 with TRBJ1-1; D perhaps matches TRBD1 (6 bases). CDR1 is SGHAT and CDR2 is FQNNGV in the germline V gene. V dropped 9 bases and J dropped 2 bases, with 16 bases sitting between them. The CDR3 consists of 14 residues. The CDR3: CASGMGGPNTEAFF. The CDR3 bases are TGTGCCAGTGGGATGGGGGGGCCAAACACTGAAGCTTTCTTT.

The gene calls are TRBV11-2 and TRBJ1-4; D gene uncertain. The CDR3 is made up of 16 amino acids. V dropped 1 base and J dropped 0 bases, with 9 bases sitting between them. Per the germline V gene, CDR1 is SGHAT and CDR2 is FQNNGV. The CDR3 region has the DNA TGTGCCAGCAGCTTAGTAGGCGGTACAACTAATGAAAAACTGTTTTTT. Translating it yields CASSLVGGTTNEKLFF.

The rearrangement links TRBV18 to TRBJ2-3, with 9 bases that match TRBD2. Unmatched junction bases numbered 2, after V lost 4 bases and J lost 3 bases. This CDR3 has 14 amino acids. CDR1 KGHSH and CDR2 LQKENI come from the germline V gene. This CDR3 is CASSRGLATDTQYF. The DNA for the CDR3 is TGTGCCAGCTCACGAGGACTAGCGACAGATACGCAGTATTTT.

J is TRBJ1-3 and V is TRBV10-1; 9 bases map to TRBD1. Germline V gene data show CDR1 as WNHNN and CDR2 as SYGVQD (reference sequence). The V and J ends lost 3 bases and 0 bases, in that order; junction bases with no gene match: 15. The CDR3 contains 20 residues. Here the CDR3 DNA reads TGCGCCAGCAGTGAAGCCGGGACAGGGTGCCCCAACAACTCTGGAAACACCATATATTTT. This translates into CASSEAGTGCPNNSGNTIYF.

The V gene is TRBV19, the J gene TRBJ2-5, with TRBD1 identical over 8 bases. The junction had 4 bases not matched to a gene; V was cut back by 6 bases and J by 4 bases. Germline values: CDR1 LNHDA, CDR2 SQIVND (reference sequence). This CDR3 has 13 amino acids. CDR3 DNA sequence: TGTGCCAGTAGCATACAGGGGGGAGAGACCCAGTACTTC. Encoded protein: CASSIQGGETQYF.

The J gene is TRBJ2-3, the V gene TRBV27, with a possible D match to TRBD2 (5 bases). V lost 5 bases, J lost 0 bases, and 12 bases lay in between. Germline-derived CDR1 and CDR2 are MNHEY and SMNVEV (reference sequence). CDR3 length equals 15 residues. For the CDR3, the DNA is TGTGCCAGCAGTAGCGGAACAGTTAGCACAGATACGCAGTATTTT. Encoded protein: CASSSGTVSTDTQYF.

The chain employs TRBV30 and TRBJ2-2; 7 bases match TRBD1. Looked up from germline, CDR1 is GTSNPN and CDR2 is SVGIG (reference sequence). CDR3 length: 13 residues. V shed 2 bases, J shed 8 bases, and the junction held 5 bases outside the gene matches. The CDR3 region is CAWSRDSGGELFF. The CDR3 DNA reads TGTGCCTGGAGTCGGGACAGTGGTGGGGAGCTGTTTTTT.